These 22 T cell receptor beta chains were all obtained from the same sample, sequenced in a study of cytomegalovirus exposure and HLA in healthy donors. The PCR contained 60 Vbeta and 13 Jbeta primers. Method: immunoSEQ multiplex PCR; TCRdb's copy keeps in-frame clones and lacks some. Here the sample spans hundreds of thousands of clones, about 81% being singletons. Material for sequencing was PBMCs. The receptors were sampled from a man aged 35-49 years in good health and CMV-seropositive.

This chain connects TRBV19 to TRBJ1-1; the D is unclear. CDR1 is LNHDA, CDR2 SQIVND, per germline (reference sequence). V was cut by 6 bases and J by 6 bases, with 11 bases left in between. The CDR3 extends over 12 amino acids. CDR3 region: CASSEKPPEAFF. As DNA, the CDR3 is TGTGCCAGTAGCGAGAAACCCCCTGAAGCTTTCTTT.

CDR3 loop: CASSKALSGAGEKLFF. The DNA for the CDR3 is TGTGCCAGCAGCAAAGCGCTCTCAGGGGCCGGTGAAAAACTGTTTTTT. The J gene is TRBJ1-4, the V gene TRBV21-1; the D call of TRBD1 is as the table states it, not checked on the DNA. TRBV21-1 is a pseudogene locus. The CDR3 is 16 amino acids.

This clone was seen only once. The chain couples TRBV14 to TRBJ2-1, with TRBD1 matching over 9 bases. CDR3 length: 15 residues. After removal of 5 bases from V and 4 bases from J, the junction contained 6 bases not matched to a gene. Germline V gene sequence: CDR1 SGHDN, CDR2 FVKESK. As DNA, the CDR3 is TGTGCCAGCAGCACCTACAGGGGGCCATACAATGAGCAGTTCTTC. Protein product: CASSTYRGPYNEQFF.

The table lists this clone with a count of one. This rearrangement joins TRBV5-4 to TRBJ1-2; no clear D. Germline lookup yields CDR1 SGHNT and CDR2 YYREEE (reference sequence). This CDR3 has 14 residues. The V end was cut by 0 bases, the J end by 2 bases, with 8 bases between. The CDR3, as DNA: TGTGCCAGCAGCTTGGGTGCAGAAAACTATGGCTACACCTTC. Protein sequence: CASSLGAENYGYTF.

V is TRBV27 and J is TRBJ2-7, with D tentatively TRBD1 (5 bases). This CDR3 spans 14 amino acids. Germline CDR1 reads MNHEY; CDR2 reads SMNVEV (reference sequence). V was shortened by 4 bases and J by 6 bases, with 16 bases between the two germline ends. The CDR3 nucleotides are TGTGCCAGCAGTTCGCTACCCCCAGGGTCCGAGCAGTACGTC. Its translation: CASSSLPPGSEQYV.

This rearrangement joins TRBV7-9 to TRBJ1-4, with unresolved D. This CDR3 is 14 amino acids long. Trimming took off 2 bases at V and 4 bases at J, with 8 bases between the two ends. Germline V gene data show CDR1 as SEHNR and CDR2 as FQNEAQ (reference sequence). In nucleotides, the CDR3 is TGTGCCAGCAGCTTAAGTCAGTTTAATGAAAAACTGTTTTTT. This gives the protein CASSLSQFNEKLFF.

Only a few counts were recorded for this clone. The chain employs TRBV21-1 and TRBJ1-4; the table's D gene call, TRBD1, was not cross checked with the DNA. TRBV21-1 is given as a pseudogene. This CDR3 contains 15 residues. The DNA for the CDR3 is TGTGCCAGCAGACCGAGGGACAGGGAGGTGGTAAAACTGTTTTTT. It translates to CASRPRDREVVKLFF.

This chain uses TRBV9 with TRBJ1-2; D ambiguous. Germline V gene data show CDR1 as SGDLS and CDR2 as YYNGEE. The CDR3 totals 12 residues. V gave up 0 bases and J gave up 7 bases, with 7 bases separating them. CDR3 bases: TGTGCCAGCAGCGTAGACGGTAGTGGCTACACCTTC. Translated, it gives CASSVDGSGYTF.

This rearrangement joins TRBV18 to TRBJ2-5, with TRBD2 matching over 7 bases. Germline CDR1 and CDR2: KGHSH and LQKENI. J was trimmed by 13 bases and V by 1 base; bases with no gene match: 9. The CDR3 runs 13 residues. The CDR3 loop is CASSPQTSMVGYF. The CDR3, as DNA: TGTGCCAGCTCACCACAGACTAGCATGGTTGGGTACTTC.

V is TRBV2 and J is TRBJ2-7, with D tentatively TRBD1 (6 bases). This CDR3 comprises 15 residues. Germline assignment: CDR1 SNHLY and CDR2 FYNNEI. Deletions cut 0 bases from V and 4 bases from J, with 13 bases between. This CDR3 reads CASSEAGQLSYEQYF. DNA for the CDR3: TGTGCCAGCAGTGAAGCGGGACAACTATCATACGAGCAGTACTTC.

The J gene is TRBJ1-1, the V gene TRBV9; 7 positions agree with TRBD1. J was trimmed by 4 bases and V by 0 bases; bases with no gene match: 6. Germline V gives CDR1 SGDLS, CDR2 YYNGEE. The CDR3 spans 15 residues. As DNA, the CDR3 is TGTGCCAGCAGCGTAGACCGTTCAGGGGGCACTGAAGCTTTCTTT. Its translation is CASSVDRSGGTEAFF. Complete variable domain (other parts from reference TRBV9 and TRBJ1-1): DSGVTQTPKHLITATGQRVTLRCSPRSGDLSVYWYQQSLDQGLQFLIQYYNGEERAKGNILERFSAQQFPDLHSELNLSSLELGDSALYFCASSVDRSGGTEAFFGQGTRLTVV.

This chain joins TRBV7-8 and TRBJ2-1, with TRBD2 matching 13 bases. Looked up from germline, CDR1 is SGHVS and CDR2 is FQNEAQ. This CDR3 spans 16 amino acids. Trimming took 5 bases from V and 10 from J; bases not matched to a gene: 11. CDR3: CASSLWTSGSKLEQFF. The CDR3 coding sequence is TGTGCCAGCAGCCTCTGGACTAGCGGGAGTAAGTTAGAGCAGTTCTTC.

This clone was counted once. This chain connects TRBV5-1 to TRBJ2-3; 7 nucleotides agree with TRBD2. This CDR3 is 15 amino acids long. The ends lost 0 bases at V and 6 bases at J; junction bases unmatched: 7. The V gene's germline CDR1 is SGHRS and CDR2 YFSETQ. The CDR3 here is CASSLDLADSDTQYF. DNA for the CDR3: TGCGCCAGCAGCTTGGATCTAGCGGACTCGGATACGCAGTATTTT.

This clone came up a few times. The V and J genes are TRBV11-3 and TRBJ1-3; tentative D call: TRBD1 (5 bases). Trimming took 3 bases from V and 3 from J, leaving 12 bases between them. The CDR3 contains 15 residues. Germline loops: CDR1 SGHNT, CDR2 YENEEA. In nucleotides, the CDR3 is TGTGCCAGCAGCTTCGGACAAGGAAGTGGAAACACCATATATTTT. It yields the protein CASSFGQGSGNTIYF.

The chain combines TRBV14 with TRBJ2-3; maybe TRBD2 (6 bases). V was pared by 5 bases and J by 2 bases, with 8 bases between. This CDR3 is 13 amino acids long. CDR1 and CDR2 (germline): SGHDN, FVKESK. The DNA of the CDR3 is TGTGCCAGCAGCGCGGGACTCACAGATACGCAGTATTTT. Translated, it gives CASSAGLTDTQYF.

V usage is TRBV5-1 and J usage is TRBJ2-5; tentatively, D is TRBD1 (6 bases). The CDR3 contains 16 residues. Trimming removed 0 bases from V and 4 bases from J, with 16 bases in between. Germline-derived CDR1 and CDR2 are SGHRS and YFSETQ. The DNA for the CDR3 is TGCGCCAGCAGCTTGGTCACAGGGAGAGAGGGAGAGACCCAGTACTTC. It translates to CASSLVTGREGETQYF.

The V call is TRBV5-6, the J call TRBJ2-3; 7 bases fit TRBD1. J was trimmed by 8 bases and V by 5 bases; bases with no gene match: 2. The CDR3 sequence is 11 residues long. Germline assignment: CDR1 SGHDT and CDR2 YYEEEE. The CDR3 nucleotides are TGTGCCAGCAGTCCAGGGGGTACGCAGTATTTT. It codes for CASSPGGTQYF.

This chain links TRBV5-1 with TRBJ2-6, with a tentative D call TRBD2 (5 bases). Trimming removed 3 bases from V and 0 bases from J, with 16 bases in between. The CDR3 is 18 residues long. Germline CDR1 reads SGHRS; CDR2 reads YFSETQ. CDR3 loop: CASSYGLIDLSGANVLTF. The CDR3 bases are TGCGCCAGCAGCTACGGACTGATCGACCTCTCTGGGGCCAACGTCCTGACTTTC.

This chain uses TRBV2 with TRBJ2-1, with D tentatively TRBD2 (6 bases). This CDR3 is built from 14 residues. CDR1 is SNHLY, CDR2 FYNNEI, per germline. Trimming removed 4 bases at V and 8 bases at J, with 15 bases between. For the CDR3, the DNA is TGTGCCAGCAGTGGGCTGGAGGGTCTGGATGAGCAGTTCTTC. Its translation: CASSGLEGLDEQFF.

This chain uses TRBV5-1 with TRBJ1-2, with TRBD1 matching 7 bases. With 4 bases clipped from V and 8 bases from J, the junction kept 14 bases outside the gene matches. Per the germline V gene, CDR1 is SGHRS and CDR2 is YFSETQ. This CDR3 has 15 amino acids. CDR3 bases: TGCGCCAGCAGCGAAAGAGGGGGCGGATCCGGCGGCTACACCTTC. This gives the protein CASSERGGGSGGYTF.

The chain couples TRBV27 to TRBJ2-7; TRBD1 matches 7 bases. Germline CDR1 is MNHEY and CDR2 is SMNVEV (reference sequence). The J segment lost 6 bases and the V segment lost 1 base, leaving 9 bases of the junction unmatched. The CDR3 has 15 residues. The CDR3 protein is CASSLYGTVNSEQYV. CDR3 DNA: TGTGCCAGCAGTTTATACGGGACAGTTAATTCCGAGCAGTACGTC.

V usage is TRBV5-1 and J usage is TRBJ2-7, with D possibly being TRBD2 (7 bases). Germline-derived CDR1 and CDR2 are SGHRS and YFSETQ. V was cut by 3 bases and J by 5 bases, with 15 bases left in between. The CDR3 extends over 14 amino acids. CDR3: CASSWGGFENEQYF. As DNA, the CDR3 is TGCGCCAGCAGCTGGGGGGGCTTCGAAAACGAGCAGTACTTC. Combining the CDR3 with reference TRBV5-1 and TRBJ2-7 gives the whole variable domain KAGVTQTPRYLIKTRGQQVTLSCSPISGHRSVSWYQQTPGQGLQFLFEYFSETQRNKGNFPGRFSGRQFSNSRSEMNVSTLELGDSALYLCASSWGGFENEQYFGPGTRLTVT.